The 14 T cell receptor beta chains listed next were all sequenced from one sample in a study of cytomegalovirus exposure and HLA in healthy donors. PCR involved 60 Vbeta and 13 Jbeta primers. Produced via immunoSEQ multiplex PCR; TCRdb's table is partial and in-frame only. Of 100,000 to 150,000 clones listed, 81% are singletons. Sequenced: PBMCs. All receptors derive from a man aged 18 to 29 in good health and CMV-seronegative.

This clone was seen only a few times. The gene calls are TRBV6-5 and TRBJ1-3; D not certain. Germline values: CDR1 MNHEY, CDR2 SVGAGI. V was shortened by 3 bases and J by 4 bases, with 7 bases between the two germline ends. This CDR3 comprises 13 residues. The CDR3 bases are TGTGCCAGCAGTTATACTTGGGGAAACACCATATATTTT. Amino acids: CASSYTWGNTIYF.

In its sample, this clone was seen a few times. The chain employs TRBV29-1 and TRBJ1-2; no clear D. The CDR3 sequence is 15 residues long. The V end was cut by 3 bases, the J end by 10 bases, with 24 bases between. In germline, CDR1 is SQVTM, CDR2 ANQGSEA. The DNA for the CDR3 is TGCAGCGTTGATCGAGTAGGCCGGGGTGCGAAGATCTACACCTTC. Amino acids: CSVDRVGRGAKIYTF.

V is TRBV18 and J is TRBJ2-3; weak D call: TRBD2 (5 bases). CDR3 length equals 15 residues. V lost 1 base to trimming and J lost 1 base, with 9 bases between them. Germline V gene sequence: CDR1 KGHSH, CDR2 LQKENI. The CDR3 here is CASSPLGVGTDTQYF. Written as DNA, the CDR3 is TGTGCCAGCTCACCACTGGGAGTTGGCACAGATACGCAGTATTTT.

This clone showed up just a few times. Different DNA sequences within this sample yield the same CDR3. This chain links TRBV30 with TRBJ1-5; D unclear. Deletions cut 3 bases from V and 2 bases from J, with 8 bases between. Germline V gene data show CDR1 as GTSNPN and CDR2 as SVGIG (reference sequence). The CDR3 covers 13 residues. CDR3 nucleotides: TGTGCCTGGAGCCCACAAGGCAATCAGCCCCAGCATTTT. Its translation: CAWSPQGNQPQHF.

The genes are TRBV18 and TRBJ2-4; D unclear. Trimming stripped 0 bases from V and 2 bases from J, with 8 bases between. This CDR3 is 15 amino acids long. The germline V gene encodes CDR1 KGHSH and CDR2 LQKENI. The CDR3 DNA follows: TGTGCCAGCTCACCACCGGCGGCTACCAAAAACATTCAGTACTTC. Residues: CASSPPAATKNIQYF.

The V and J genes are TRBV27 and TRBJ2-7, with unresolved D. Germline assignment: CDR1 MNHEY and CDR2 SMNVEV (reference sequence). V was pared by 3 bases and J by 3 bases, with 15 bases between. The CDR3 sequence is 15 residues long. CDR3 residues: CASSFKSGVFYEQYF. The CDR3, as DNA: TGTGCCAGCAGTTTTAAGTCAGGTGTATTCTACGAGCAGTACTTC.

This clone was picked up one time. The chain links TRBV11-1 to TRBJ1-3, with D uncertain. CDR3 size: 17 residues. Trimming removed 5 bases from V and 0 bases from J, with 17 bases in between. Germline V CDR1 and CDR2: SGHAT, FQDESV (reference sequence). In DNA, the CDR3 is TGTGCCAGCAGCCGACCAGGCAGCGGCCACTCTGGAAACACCATATATTTT. Its translation: CASSRPGSGHSGNTIYF.

This chain uses TRBV6-5 with TRBJ2-5; possibly TRBD2 for D (5 bases). This CDR3 is 13 amino acids long. The germline V gene encodes CDR1 MNHEY and CDR2 SVGAGI. V lost 4 bases, J lost 5 bases, and 11 bases lay in between. The CDR3 region has the DNA TGTGCCAGCAGTTCGCCGGGAAGCGAGACCCAGTACTTC. Protein product: CASSSPGSETQYF.

The CDR3 region has the DNA TGTGCCAGCAGCTTAATGTTGGGACAGCCTTACGAGCAGTACTTC. As protein: CASSLMLGQPYEQYF. The J gene is TRBJ2-7, the V gene TRBV7-2; 7 nucleotides line up with TRBD1. The V gene end was trimmed by 2 bases and the J gene end by 4 bases; junction bases not matched to a gene: 8. CDR1 and CDR2 from the germline V gene are SGHTA and FQGNSA. The CDR3 covers 15 residues.

DNA for the CDR3: TGTGCCAGCAGCTCCGTAACCGGGGAGCTGTTTTTT. The encoded protein is CASSSVTGELFF. This sequence joins TRBV11-3 and TRBJ2-2; D is unclear. Trimming cost V 4 bases and J 5 bases, with 5 bases left between them. CDR3 length: 12 amino acids. CDR1 is SGHNT and CDR2 is YENEEA in the germline V gene.

The rearrangement uses TRBV29-1 and TRBJ2-3; D unclear. CDR3 length equals 11 residues. Germline assignment: CDR1 SQVTM and CDR2 ANQGSEA. The V gene lost 5 bases and the J gene lost 6 bases, with 9 bases spanning the gap. The CDR3 nucleotides read TGCAGCGTTCCAACACCCGATACGCAGTATTTT. It yields the protein CSVPTPDTQYF.

The rearrangement links TRBV28 to TRBJ1-6, with 7 bases lining up with TRBD1. This CDR3 has 13 amino acids. Trimming took 6 bases from V and 7 from J; bases not matched to a gene: 3. The germline gives CDR1 MDHEN, CDR2 SYDVKM. In DNA, the CDR3 is TGTGCCAGCAGAGGGACAGCAAATTCACCCCTCCACTTT. Translated: CASRGTANSPLHF.

V and J are TRBV29-1 and TRBJ2-3, with TRBD2 identical over 7 bases. The germline gives CDR1 SQVTM, CDR2 ANQGSEA. The CDR3 length is 12 residues. CDR3: CSHLSGGDTQYF. The CDR3 nucleotides are TGCAGTCACCTTTCGGGGGGAGATACGCAGTATTTT.

This clone showed up just a few times. V usage is TRBV6-1 and J usage is TRBJ1-4; D not resolved. The CDR3 contains 17 residues. V lost 2 bases and J lost 0, with 13 bases in between. Germline lookup yields CDR1 MNHNS and CDR2 SASEGT. CDR3 in DNA: TGTGCCAGCAGTGAATGGGCAGGCGCTACAACTAATGAAAAACTGTTTTTT. Amino acids: CASSEWAGATTNEKLFF.